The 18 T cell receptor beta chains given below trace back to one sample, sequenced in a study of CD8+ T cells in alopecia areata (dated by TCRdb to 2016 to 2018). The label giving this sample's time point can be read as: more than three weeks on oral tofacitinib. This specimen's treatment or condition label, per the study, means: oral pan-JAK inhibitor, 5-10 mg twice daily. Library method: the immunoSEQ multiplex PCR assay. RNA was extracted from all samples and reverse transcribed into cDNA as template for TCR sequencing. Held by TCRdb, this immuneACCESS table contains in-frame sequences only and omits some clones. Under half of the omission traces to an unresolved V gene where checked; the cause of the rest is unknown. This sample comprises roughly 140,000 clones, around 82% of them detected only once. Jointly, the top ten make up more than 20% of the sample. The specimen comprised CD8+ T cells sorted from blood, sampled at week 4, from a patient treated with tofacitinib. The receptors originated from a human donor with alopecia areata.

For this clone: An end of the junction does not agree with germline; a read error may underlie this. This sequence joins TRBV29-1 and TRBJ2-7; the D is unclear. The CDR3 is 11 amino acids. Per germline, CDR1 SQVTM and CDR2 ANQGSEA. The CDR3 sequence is CSVVRQSEQHF. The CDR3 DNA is TGCAGCGTTGTGAGGCAGTCAGAGCAGCACTTC.

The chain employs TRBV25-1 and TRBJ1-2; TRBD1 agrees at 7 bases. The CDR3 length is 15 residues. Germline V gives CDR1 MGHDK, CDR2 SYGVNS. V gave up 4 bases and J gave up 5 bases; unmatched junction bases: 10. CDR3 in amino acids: CASSGPRTGFYGYTF. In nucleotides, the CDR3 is TGTGCCAGCAGTGGCCCTCGGACAGGCTTTTATGGCTACACCTTC.

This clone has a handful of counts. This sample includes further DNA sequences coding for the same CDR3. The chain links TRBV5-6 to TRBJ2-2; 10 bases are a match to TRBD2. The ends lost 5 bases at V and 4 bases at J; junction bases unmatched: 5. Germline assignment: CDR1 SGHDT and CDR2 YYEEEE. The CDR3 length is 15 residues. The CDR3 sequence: CASRVAGGFTGELFF. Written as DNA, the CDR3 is TGTGCCAGCAGAGTAGCGGGGGGATTCACCGGGGAGCTGTTTTTT.

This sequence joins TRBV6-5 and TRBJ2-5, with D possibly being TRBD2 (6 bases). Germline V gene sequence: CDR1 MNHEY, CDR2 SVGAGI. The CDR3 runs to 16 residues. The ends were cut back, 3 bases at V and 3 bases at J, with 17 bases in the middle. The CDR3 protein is CASSYAEEGLKETQYF. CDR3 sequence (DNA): TGTGCCAGCAGTTATGCCGAGGAGGGGTTGAAAGAGACCCAGTACTTC.

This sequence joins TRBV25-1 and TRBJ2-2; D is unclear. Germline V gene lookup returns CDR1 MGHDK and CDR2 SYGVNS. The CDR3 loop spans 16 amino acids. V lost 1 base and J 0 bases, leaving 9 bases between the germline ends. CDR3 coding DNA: TGTGCCAGCAGTGAATTGTCAGAAGCGAACACCGGGGAGCTGTTTTTT. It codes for CASSELSEANTGELFF.

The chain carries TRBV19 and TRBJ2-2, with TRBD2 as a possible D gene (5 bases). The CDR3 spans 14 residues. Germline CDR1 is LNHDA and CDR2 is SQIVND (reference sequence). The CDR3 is CAVGRTPNTGELFF. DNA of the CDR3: TGTGCAGTAGGCCGGACTCCGAACACCGGGGAGCTGTTTTTT.

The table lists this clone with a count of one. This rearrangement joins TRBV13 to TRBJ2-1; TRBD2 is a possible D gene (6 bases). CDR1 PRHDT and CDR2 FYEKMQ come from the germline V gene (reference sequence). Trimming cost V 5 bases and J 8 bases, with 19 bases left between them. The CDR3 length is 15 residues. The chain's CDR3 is CASSGQGEVKYEQFF. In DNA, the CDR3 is TGTGCCAGCAGCGGTCAAGGGGAGGTGAAATATGAGCAGTTCTTC.

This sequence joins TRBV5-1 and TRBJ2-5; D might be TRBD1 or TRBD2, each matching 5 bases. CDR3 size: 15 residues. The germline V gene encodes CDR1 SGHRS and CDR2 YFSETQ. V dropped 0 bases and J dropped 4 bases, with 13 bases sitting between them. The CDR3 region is CASSLATWGRETQYF. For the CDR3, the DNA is TGCGCCAGCAGCTTGGCCACGTGGGGGAGAGAGACCCAGTACTTC.

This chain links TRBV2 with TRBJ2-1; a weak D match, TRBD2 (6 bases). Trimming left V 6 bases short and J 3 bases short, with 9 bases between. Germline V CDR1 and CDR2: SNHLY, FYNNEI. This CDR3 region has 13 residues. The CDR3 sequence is CASRVADYNEQFF. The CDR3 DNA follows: TGTGCCAGCAGGGTAGCGGACTACAATGAGCAGTTCTTC.

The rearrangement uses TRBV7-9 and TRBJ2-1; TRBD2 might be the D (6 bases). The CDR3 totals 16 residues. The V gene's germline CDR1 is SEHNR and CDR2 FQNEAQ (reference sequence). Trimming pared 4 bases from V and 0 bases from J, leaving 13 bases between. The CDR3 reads CASSSQATSSYNEQFF. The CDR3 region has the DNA TGTGCCAGCAGCTCCCAAGCGACTAGCTCCTACAATGAGCAGTTCTTC. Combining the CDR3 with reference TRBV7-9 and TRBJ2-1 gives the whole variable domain DTGVSQNPRHKITKRGQNVTFRCDPISEHNRLYWYRQTLGQGPEFLTYFQNEAQLEKSRLLSDRFSAERPKGSFSTLEIQRTEQGDSAMYLCASSSQATSSYNEQFFGPGTRLTVL.

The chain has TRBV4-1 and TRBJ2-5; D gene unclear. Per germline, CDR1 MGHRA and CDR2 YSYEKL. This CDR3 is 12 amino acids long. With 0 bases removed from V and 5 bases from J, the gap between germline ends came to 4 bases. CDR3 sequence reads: CASSQDRETQYF. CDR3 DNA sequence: TGCGCCAGCAGCCAAGATCGGGAGACCCAGTACTTC.

CDR3 in amino acids: CASSLASFSGEEYF. The CDR3 region has the DNA TGTGCCAGCAGCTTAGCCTCTTTCTCAGGGGAGGAGTACTTC. V and J are TRBV11-2 and TRBJ2-7; D tentatively fits TRBD1 or TRBD2 (6 bases each). CDR3 length equals 14 residues. Germline V gene lookup returns CDR1 SGHAT and CDR2 FQNNGV. Between the trimmed V and J ends, which lost 1 base and 11 bases, there was a span of 18 bases.

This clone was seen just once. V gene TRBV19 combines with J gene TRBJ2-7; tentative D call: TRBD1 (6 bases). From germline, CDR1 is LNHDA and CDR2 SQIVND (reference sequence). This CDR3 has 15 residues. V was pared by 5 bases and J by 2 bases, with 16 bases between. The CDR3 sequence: CASSPGDLTPYEQYF. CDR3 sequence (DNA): TGTGCCAGTAGTCCAGGGGATTTAACTCCCTACGAGCAGTACTTC.

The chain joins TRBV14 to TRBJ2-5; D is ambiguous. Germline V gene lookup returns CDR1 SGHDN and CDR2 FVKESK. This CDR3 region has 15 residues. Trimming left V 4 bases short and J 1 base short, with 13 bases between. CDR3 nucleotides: TGTGCCAGCAGCCCCACCCGACGAACCCAAGAGACCCAGTACTTC. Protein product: CASSPTRRTQETQYF.

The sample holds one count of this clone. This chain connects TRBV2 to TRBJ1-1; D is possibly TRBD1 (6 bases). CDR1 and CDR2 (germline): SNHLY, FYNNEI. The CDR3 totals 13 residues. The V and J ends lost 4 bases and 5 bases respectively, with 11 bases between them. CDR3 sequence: CASSGPGVTEAFF. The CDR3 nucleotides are TGTGCCAGCAGTGGGCCAGGGGTGACTGAAGCTTTCTTT.

The CDR3 reads CASSEYPGGNEQFF. The DNA for the CDR3 is TGTGCCAGCAGTGAATATCCCGGGGGCAATGAGCAGTTCTTC. The rearrangement links TRBV6-5 to TRBJ2-1; the D gene is possibly TRBD2 (6 bases). The CDR3 runs to 14 residues. V lost 5 bases, J lost 6 bases, and 14 bases lay in between. Per the germline V gene, CDR1 is MNHEY and CDR2 is SVGAGI.

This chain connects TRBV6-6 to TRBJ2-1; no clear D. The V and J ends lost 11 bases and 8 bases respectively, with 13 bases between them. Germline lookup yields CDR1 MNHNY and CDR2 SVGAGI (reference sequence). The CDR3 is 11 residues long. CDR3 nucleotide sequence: TGTGCCGTCTCCCCGAACGATGAGCAGTTCTTC. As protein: CAVSPNDEQFF.

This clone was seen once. CDR3 bases: TGTGCCACCAGCAGAGAGAAATTGGGTAGGGAGACCCAGTACTTC. Protein: CATSREKLGRETQYF. The chain links TRBV15 to TRBJ2-5; D gene unclear. Germline CDR1 LNHNV, CDR2 YYDKDF (reference sequence). V dropped 0 bases and J dropped 5 bases, with 13 bases sitting between them. The CDR3 spans 15 residues.